This TCR beta chain was sequenced for a study of T cell responses to AZD1222 COVID-19 vaccine. Overall study context: Second-dose timings of about 4 or about 12 weeks were pooled.

There are 16 residues in the CDR3. V lost 3 bases and J lost 7; bases outside the gene matches: 10. Germline V gene sequence: CDR1 MDHEN, CDR2 SYDVKM. TCRdb's copy holds only in-frame clones and misses some; the assay was immunoSEQ multiplex PCR. This sample yields some 120,000 clones, of which about 88% are seen a single time; 6.5% to 9% belongs to the top ten. Notes on the study in general: Clonal diversity was possibly underestimated; the donors were predominantly white British and more often female. Recipients of AZD1222 seropositive at baseline numbered only 6 or 7. Close to half of spike-specific TCRs reportedly recognize unmutated variant regions.

Concerning this clone: Antigen unknown.

The sample here was peripheral blood, taken on day 0 of AZD1222 vaccination. The clonotype was recovered from an adult in good health. This chain joins TRBV28 and TRBJ1-5; 9 bases agree with TRBD1. CDR3 coding DNA: TGTGCCAGCAGTTTGGAGCCGGGACAGGGCGGACAGCCCCAGCATTTT. Translated: CASSLEPGQGGQPQHF.